These 24 T cell receptor beta chains originate from one sample sequenced in a study of control samples from healthy donors and cancer patients (TCRdb year 2020). Receptors were amplified or captured by the immunoSEQ multiplex PCR assay. TCRdb provides this immuneACCESS table in a form limited to in-frame rearrangements. Some clones are lacking; in checked studies, under half of them reflect an unresolved V gene, and why the rest are absent is not known. This sample has roughly 120,000 clones in its table, and 80% to 90% of those were observed once. Around 1.2% of the sample comes from the top ten. Input material: PBMCs. Receptors were obtained from a woman aged 45-65 years with colorectal cancer.

The rearrangement joins TRBV11-2 to TRBJ1-4, with D possibly TRBD1 on 5 matching bases. This CDR3 has 17 residues. The ends were cut back, 0 bases at V and 0 bases at J, with 11 bases in the middle. CDR1 is SGHAT, CDR2 FQNNGV, per germline. The CDR3 DNA reads TGTGCCAGCAGCTTAGATTACAGGAACGCAACTAATGAAAAACTGTTTTTT. Its translation: CASSLDYRNATNEKLFF.

CDR3 bases: TGTGCCAGCAGTGAGAGTTGGGAGGAAACCGGGGAGCTGTTTTTT. It is translated as CASSESWEETGELFF. The V gene is TRBV2, the J gene TRBJ2-2; D may be TRBD2 (6 bases). The germline V gene encodes CDR1 SNHLY and CDR2 FYNNEI. The CDR3 contains 15 residues. With 3 bases removed from V and 5 bases from J, the gap between germline ends came to 13 bases.

This rearrangement joins TRBV30 to TRBJ1-5; a possible D gene is TRBD1 (6 bases). V was clipped by 1 base and J by 7 bases, with 11 bases between them. Per germline, CDR1 GTSNPN and CDR2 SVGIG (reference sequence). The CDR3 has 13 amino acids. CDR3 loop: CAWSAGQQQPQHF. Here the CDR3 DNA reads TGTGCCTGGAGTGCCGGACAGCAGCAGCCCCAGCATTTT.

The chain has TRBV7-8 and TRBJ2-3; 9 positions match TRBD2. Unmatched junction bases numbered 11, after V lost 4 bases and J lost 0 bases. CDR1 SGHVS and CDR2 FQNEAQ come from the germline V gene. This CDR3 is built from 18 residues. The CDR3 sequence is CASSWLAGTSISTDTQYF. In DNA, the CDR3 is TGTGCCAGCAGCTGGCTAGCGGGAACTTCGATTAGCACAGATACGCAGTATTTT.

In the case of this clone: The junction departs from the called germline gene at one end, perhaps through a read error. The CDR3 is CASSLDWAGGGYEQYF. Written as DNA, the CDR3 is TGTGCCAGCAGCCTAGATTGGGCTGGGGGAGGCTACGAGCAGTACTTC. The gene calls are TRBV11-2 and TRBJ2-7; D might be TRBD2 (6 bases). In germline, CDR1 is SGHAT, CDR2 FQNNGV. The CDR3 contains 16 residues. Full variable domain (rest looked up from reference TRBV11-2 and TRBJ2-7): EAGVAQSPRYKIIEKRQSVAFWCNPISGHATLYWYQQILGQGPKLLIQFQNNGVVDDSQLPKDRFSAERLKGVDSTLKIQPAKLEDSAVYLCASSLDWAGGGYEQYFGPGTRLTVT.

This clone was recorded once. The chain has TRBV7-8 and TRBJ1-1; D possibly corresponds to TRBD1 (6 bases). The CDR3 totals 15 residues. Germline V gene lookup returns CDR1 SGHVS and CDR2 FQNEAQ. Trimming took 4 bases from V and 3 from J, leaving 15 bases between them. CDR3 in amino acids: CASSWGLGVDTEAFF. CDR3 in DNA: TGTGCCAGCAGCTGGGGGCTGGGTGTGGACACTGAAGCTTTCTTT.

This clone was observed a single time. The chain joins TRBV18 to TRBJ1-2; possible D gene TRBD1, 6 bases. There are 14 residues in the CDR3. The ends were cut back, 6 bases at V and 2 bases at J, with 13 bases in the middle. CDR1 and CDR2 (germline): KGHSH, LQKENI. The CDR3 sequence is CASSARQENYGYTF. CDR3 coding DNA: TGTGCCAGCTCGGCGAGACAGGAGAACTATGGCTACACCTTC. Full variable domain (outside the CDR3, taken from reference TRBV18 and TRBJ1-2): NAGVMQNPRHLVRRRGQEARLRCSPMKGHSHVYWYRQLPEEGLKFMVYLQKENIIDESGMPKERFSAEFPKEGPSILRIQQVVRGDSAAYFCASSARQENYGYTFGSGTRLTVV.

The V gene is TRBV2, the J gene TRBJ1-5; D remains ambiguous. The CDR3 sequence is 12 residues long. V was shortened by 2 bases and J by 6 bases, with 5 bases between the two germline ends. Per germline, CDR1 SNHLY and CDR2 FYNNEI. CDR3 loop: CASSELVQPQHF. The CDR3 bases are TGTGCCAGCAGTGAACTGGTTCAGCCCCAGCATTTT. Supplemented by reference TRBV2 and TRBJ1-5, the full variable domain reads EPEVTQTPSHQVTQMGQEVILRCVPISNHLYFYWYRQILGQKVEFLVSFYNNEISEKSEIFDDQFSVERPDGSNFTLKIRSTKLEDSAMYFCASSELVQPQHFGDGTRLSIL.

The rearrangement uses TRBV11-2 and TRBJ2-1; 9 bases match TRBD2. V lost 1 base and J lost 10; bases outside the gene matches: 5. The CDR3 has 14 residues. Germline V CDR1 and CDR2: SGHAT, FQNNGV. CDR3 loop: CASSLGLAAREQFF. CDR3 DNA: TGTGCCAGCAGCTTAGGACTAGCGGCAAGGGAGCAGTTCTTC. The complete variable domain, with remaining parts taken from reference TRBV11-2 and TRBJ2-1, reads EAGVAQSPRYKIIEKRQSVAFWCNPISGHATLYWYQQILGQGPKLLIQFQNNGVVDDSQLPKDRFSAERLKGVDSTLKIQPAKLEDSAVYLCASSLGLAAREQFFGPGTRLTVL.

This rearrangement joins TRBV6-5 to TRBJ1-6, with TRBD1 as a possible D gene (5 bases). CDR3 length: 14 amino acids. V was cut by 2 bases and J by 7 bases, with 9 bases left in between. Germline CDR1 and CDR2: MNHEY and SVGAGI. As DNA, the CDR3 is TGTGCCAGCAGTTACGGGACCGAGAATTCACCCCTCCACTTT. Amino acids: CASSYGTENSPLHF.

The chain uses TRBV2 and TRBJ1-4, with TRBD1 identical over 7 bases. J lost 2 bases, V lost 6 bases, and 3 bases had no gene match. The CDR3 length is 14 residues. Germline-derived CDR1 and CDR2 are SNHLY and FYNNEI. The CDR3, as DNA: TGTGCCAGCAGCATACAGGGGACTAATGAAAAACTGTTTTTT. It yields the protein CASSIQGTNEKLFF.

The chain couples TRBV2 to TRBJ2-5, with 8 bases lining up with TRBD2. CDR1 is SNHLY and CDR2 is FYNNEI in the germline V gene. The CDR3 is 15 amino acids. J gave up 2 bases and V 6 bases, and 8 bases lay outside the gene matches. CDR3: CASSQLLAGQETQYF. DNA of the CDR3: TGTGCCAGCAGCCAACTTCTAGCGGGTCAAGAGACCCAGTACTTC.

The CDR3 DNA is TGTGCCAGTAGGCCCCTGGCAGGGGGTAATTCACCCCTCCACTTT. This encodes CASRPLAGGNSPLHF. The chain links TRBV19 to TRBJ1-6; 7 nucleotides align to TRBD1. The CDR3 has 15 amino acids. Germline V lookup: CDR1 LNHDA, CDR2 SQIVND (reference sequence). Losses at the gene ends were 6 bases for V and 6 bases for J; bases not matched to a gene: 8.

The rearrangement joins TRBV7-9 to TRBJ1-4, with D uncertain. V shed 7 bases and J shed 8 bases, with 20 bases lying between them. The length of the CDR3 is 15 residues. Germline V lookup: CDR1 SEHNR, CDR2 FQNEAQ (reference sequence). Here the CDR3 DNA reads TGTGCCAGCACCCACTCGGGCGGAGGGAAGGAAAAACTGTTTTTT. Its translation is CASTHSGGGKEKLFF.

The CDR3 sequence is CASSLPSSGRLYQETQYF. In DNA form, the CDR3 reads TGTGCCAGCAGCCTGCCTTCTAGCGGGAGGCTCTACCAAGAGACCCAGTACTTC. The chain links TRBV7-3 to TRBJ2-5; 11 nucleotides align to TRBD2. V shed 5 bases, J shed 0 bases, and the junction held 11 bases outside the gene matches. The CDR3 runs to 18 residues. The V gene's germline CDR1 is SGHTA and CDR2 FQGTGA.

V is TRBV20-1 and J is TRBJ2-1; 10 nucleotides agree with TRBD1. The ends lost 3 bases at V and 5 bases at J; junction bases unmatched: 7. Germline CDR1 is DFQATT and CDR2 is SNEGSKA (reference sequence). This CDR3 is built from 15 residues. The DNA for the CDR3 is TGCAGTGCTAGTTATTTCGGACAGGGGGACAATGAGCAGTTCTTC. Its protein is CSASYFGQGDNEQFF.

This sequence joins TRBV21-1 and TRBJ1-5; the table's D gene call, TRBD1, was not cross checked with the DNA. TRBV21-1 is shown as a pseudogene. There are 14 residues in the CDR3. CDR3 sequence reads: CASKDGTPNQPQHF. The CDR3 region has the DNA TGTGCCAGCAAGGACGGGACACCCAATCAGCCCCAGCATTTT.

This rearrangement joins TRBV7-3 to TRBJ2-7, with 10 bases matching TRBD2. The CDR3 contains 15 residues. Trimming removed 6 bases from V and 5 bases from J; junction bases left unmatched: 10. Looked up from germline, CDR1 is SGHTA and CDR2 is FQGTGA. The CDR3 DNA sequence: TGTGCCAGCAGATTCCTAGCGGGAGAAGGCCACGAGCAGTACTTC. It is translated as CASRFLAGEGHEQYF.

The chain employs TRBV12-3 or TRBV12-4 and TRBJ1-2, with unresolved D. CDR3 size: 13 residues. V lost 4 bases and J lost 3, with 9 bases in between. CDR3: CASSSREDYGYTF. The CDR3 DNA follows: TGTGCCAGCAGTTCTAGGGAGGACTATGGCTACACCTTC.

The chain employs TRBV4-2 and TRBJ2-1; the D call may be TRBD1 or TRBD2 (5 bases each). The CDR3 has 15 residues. Between the trimmed V and J ends, which lost 0 bases and 4 bases, there was a span of 10 bases. Germline V gene data show CDR1 as LGHNA and CDR2 as YNFKEQ. DNA of the CDR3: TGTGCCAGCAGCCAAGACGGGACCCTGTACAATGAGCAGTTCTTC. Its translation: CASSQDGTLYNEQFF.

This rearrangement joins TRBV7-6 to TRBJ1-4, with D maybe TRBD1 (5 bases). Germline V lookup: CDR1 SGHVS, CDR2 FNYEAQ. This CDR3 is 16 amino acids long. The ends were cut back, 1 base at V and 4 bases at J, with 13 bases in the middle. The CDR3, as DNA: TGTGCCAGCAGCTTAGTAGCTACAGGCTATAATGAAAAACTGTTTTTT. It encodes CASSLVATGYNEKLFF.

This chain links TRBV3-1 (or the pseudogene TRBV3-2) with TRBJ2-3, with D hard to call. Trimming removed 7 bases at V and 0 bases at J, with 11 bases between. The V gene's germline CDR1 is LGHDT and CDR2 YNNKEL (reference sequence). The CDR3 totals 14 residues. The CDR3 DNA reads TGTGCCAGCACCGAGGAAGCTAGCACAGATACGCAGTATTTT. It specifies CASTEEASTDTQYF.

This chain links TRBV7-8 with TRBJ1-2, with D perhaps matching TRBD1 (5 bases). The CDR3 is 15 residues long. Germline V gene lookup returns CDR1 SGHVS and CDR2 FQNEAQ. The V and J ends lost 1 base and 0 bases respectively, with 9 bases between them. The CDR3 region has the DNA TGTGCCAGCAGCTTAGGGGACTGGACTAACTATGGCTACACCTTC. It specifies CASSLGDWTNYGYTF. Full variable domain (rest looked up from reference TRBV7-8 and TRBJ1-2): GAGVSQSPRYKVAKRGQDVALRCDPISGHVSLFWYQQALGQGPEFLTYFQNEAQLDKSGLPSDRFFAERPEGSVSTLKIQRTQQEDSAVYLCASSLGDWTNYGYTFGSGTRLTVV.

The V call is TRBV2, the J call TRBJ2-5; no clear D gene. The length of the CDR3 is 12 residues. Trimming stripped 3 bases from V and 1 base from J, with 3 bases between. The germline V gene has CDR1 SNHLY and CDR2 FYNNEI. CDR3 DNA: TGTGCCAGCAGTGAGTCCCAAGAGACCCAGTACTTC. Translated: CASSESQETQYF. Based on the CDR3 plus reference TRBV2 and TRBJ2-5, the full variable domain is EPEVTQTPSHQVTQMGQEVILRCVPISNHLYFYWYRQILGQKVEFLVSFYNNEISEKSEIFDDQFSVERPDGSNFTLKIRSTKLEDSAMYFCASSESQETQYFGPGTRLLVL.